This T cell receptor (beta chain) stems from a study of cytomegalovirus exposure and HLA in healthy donors. Study in general: Around 80 million unique TCRs from HLA-typed donors were held in an early data release. Study observations and caveats: In an earlier analysis, in some 500 donors, most V segments appeared productive either ~90% or ~30% of the time. Later, an analysis found that common viral pathogens appeared to be linked with several of the most significant clusters.

With respect to this clone: What it binds is not known.

The V end lost 2 bases, the J end lost 1 base, and 15 bases lay between the germline ends. Germline V gene sequence: CDR1 MRHNA, CDR2 SNTAGT. CDR3 size: 17 residues. The PCR had 60 Vbeta and 13 Jbeta primers. Produced via immunoSEQ multiplex PCR; TCRdb's table is partial and in-frame only. The sample has 200,000 to 250,000 clones, roughly 80% seen once; the top ten hold 5% to 6%. The sequenced sample was PBMCs. This TCR was recovered from a woman between 35 and 50 years old in good health and CMV-seropositive. This chain uses TRBV6-4 with TRBJ1-5; D possibly corresponds to TRBD1 (6 bases). CDR3 residues: CASSDRVPGTSNQPQHF. The CDR3, as DNA: TGTGCCAGCAGTGACCGAGTGCCCGGGACAAGCAATCAGCCCCAGCATTTT.